Presented here are 9 T cell receptor beta chains from one specimen sequenced in a study of cytomegalovirus exposure and HLA in healthy donors. Data came from immunoSEQ multiplex PCR; TCRdb stores just in-frame clones and leaves some out. The sample lists around 150,000 clones, 85% to 90% occurring once. Sequenced input: PBMCs. The receptors stem from a man in his late teens or twenties in good health and CMV-seronegative.

The chain carries TRBV28 and TRBJ2-5; TRBD2 aligns across 10 bases. V shed 2 bases, J shed 5 bases, and the junction held 11 bases outside the gene matches. The germline CDR1 and CDR2 sequences are MDHEN and SYDVKM. The CDR3 is made up of 17 amino acids. The CDR3 loop is CASSLALAGARVETQYF. The CDR3 DNA reads TGTGCCAGCAGTTTAGCTCTAGCGGGAGCGCGGGTGGAGACCCAGTACTTC.

J is TRBJ2-1 and V is TRBV27, with a possible D match to TRBD1 (6 bases). The CDR3 consists of 16 residues. V was clipped by 4 bases and J by 1 base, with 14 bases between them. Per germline, CDR1 MNHEY and CDR2 SMNVEV (reference sequence). CDR3 residues: CASSSQQGPSYNEQFF. The CDR3 DNA reads TGTGCCAGCAGTTCTCAACAGGGCCCTTCCTACAATGAGCAGTTCTTC.

This clone was picked up one time. V and J are TRBV5-1 and TRBJ2-1, with a tentative D call TRBD2 (5 bases). Per the germline V gene, CDR1 is SGHRS and CDR2 is YFSETQ. V lost 2 bases, J lost 10 bases, and 7 bases lay in between. CDR3 length: 11 amino acids. CDR3 sequence: CASSFGSEQFF. In nucleotides, the CDR3 is TGCGCCAGCAGCTTTGGGAGCGAGCAGTTCTTC.

V gene TRBV5-1 combines with J gene TRBJ1-5, with D possibly being TRBD1 (6 bases). CDR1 and CDR2 from the germline V gene are SGHRS and YFSETQ. V was cut by 0 bases and J by 6 bases, with 10 bases left in between. This CDR3 spans 14 amino acids. In nucleotides, the CDR3 is TGCGCCAGCAGCTTGGAAGGGGGAAGTCAGCCCCAGCATTTT. Its translation: CASSLEGGSQPQHF.

This chain joins TRBV7-9 and TRBJ2-6; tentatively, D is TRBD1 (5 bases). The CDR3 is 16 residues long. V lost 6 bases to trimming and J lost 0 bases, with 12 bases between them. From germline, CDR1 is SEHNR and CDR2 FQNEAQ (reference sequence). The CDR3 DNA reads as TGTGCCAGCAGGGCTACAGGAAGCTCTGGGGCCAACGTCCTGACTTTC. Translation: CASRATGSSGANVLTF.

V is TRBV6-5 and J is TRBJ2-3, with 8 positions matching TRBD2. The CDR3 is 15 residues long. Germline values: CDR1 MNHEY, CDR2 SVGAGI. J gave up 4 bases and V 8 bases, and 11 bases lay outside the gene matches. The DNA for the CDR3 is TGTGCCAGCCGCCGAGAAGCGGGAGTGTCAGATACGCAGTATTTT. Residues: CASRREAGVSDTQYF.

V and J are TRBV4-3 and TRBJ1-4; TRBD1 matches at 9 bases. Germline-derived CDR1 and CDR2 are LGHNA and YSLEER. CDR3 length: 18 residues. With 2 bases clipped from V and 3 bases from J, the junction kept 10 bases outside the gene matches. The CDR3: CASSQQDRGRRANEKLFF. In DNA, the CDR3 is TGCGCCAGCAGCCAACAGGACAGGGGAAGGAGGGCTAATGAAAAACTGTTTTTT.

This clone was observed a single time. This chain uses TRBV11-2 with TRBJ2-7; TRBD1 is a possible D gene (6 bases). The V gene's germline CDR1 is SGHAT and CDR2 FQNNGV. The V end lost 3 bases, the J end lost 0 bases, and 9 bases lay between the germline ends. The CDR3 extends over 14 amino acids. The DNA for the CDR3 is TGTGCCAGCAGCTTTTTGGGGGCCTCCTACGAGCAGTACTTC. This codes for CASSFLGASYEQYF.

The rearrangement links TRBV28 to TRBJ2-5; 7 positions agree with TRBD2. The CDR3 contains 12 residues. Trimming at V came to 6 bases and at J to 5 bases, leaving 3 bases not matched to a gene. Germline CDR1 is MDHEN and CDR2 is SYDVKM. CDR3 DNA: TGTGCCAGCAGCGGGAGGCCGGAGACCCAGTACTTC. Translating gives CASSGRPETQYF.